This TCR beta chain was sequenced during a study of early stage breast cancer tumors. The method was immunoSEQ multiplex PCR; TCRdb's version includes in-frame clones alone and lacks a portion of them. The table lists some 32,000 clones, roughly 81% of them singletons. This clone was found once. As yet, its antigen is unknown. Study results and limitations: Tumor and normal breast were distinguished via blood comparison in most of the 16 patients.

Deletions cut 0 bases from V and 3 bases from J, with 9 bases between. The CDR3 sequence is 14 residues long. Germline V lookup: CDR1 LNHDA, CDR2 SQIVND (reference sequence). V is TRBV19 and J is TRBJ2-7; no definite D call. The receptor was isolated from a person aged 30-39 years with breast cancer. The specimen sequenced was breast tumor tissue. CDR3 amino acids: CASSIDPRSYEQYF. CDR3 bases: TGTGCCAGTAGTATAGATCCAAGGAGCTACGAGCAGTACTTC.